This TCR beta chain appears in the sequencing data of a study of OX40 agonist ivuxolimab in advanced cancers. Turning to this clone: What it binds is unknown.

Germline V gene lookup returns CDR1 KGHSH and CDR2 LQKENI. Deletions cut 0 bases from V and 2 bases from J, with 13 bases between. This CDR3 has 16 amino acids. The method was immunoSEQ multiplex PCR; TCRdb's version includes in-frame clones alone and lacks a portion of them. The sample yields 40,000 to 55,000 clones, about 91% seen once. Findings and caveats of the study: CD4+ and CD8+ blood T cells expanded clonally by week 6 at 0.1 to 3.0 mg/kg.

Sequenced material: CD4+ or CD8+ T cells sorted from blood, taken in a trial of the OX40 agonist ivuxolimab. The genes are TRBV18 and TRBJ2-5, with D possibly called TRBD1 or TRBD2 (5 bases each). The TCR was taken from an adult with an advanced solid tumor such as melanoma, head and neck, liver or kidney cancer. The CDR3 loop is CASSPPPGPPQETQYF. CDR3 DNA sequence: TGTGCCAGCTCACCACCTCCGGGGCCTCCTCAAGAGACCCAGTACTTC.